A selection of T cell receptor beta chains follows, all from one sample in a study of early stage breast cancer tumors. Assay used: immunoSEQ multiplex PCR; TCRdb lists only in-frame clones, some missing. Of about 72,000 clones detected, 70% to 85% appear once; the ten largest clones hold under 3.5%. Material: blood. The source of these receptors is a person aged 60 to 70 with breast cancer. CDR3s leave out the opening cysteine and the closing phenylalanine or tryptophan. The order of the fields is J gene, V gene, CDR3 protein.

>TRBJ2-5|TRBV5-4
ASSLPGQGAKTQY
>TRBJ1-6|TRBV5-4
ASSFRDWNSPLH
>TRBJ2-1|TRBV13
ASSLVRGAGVIEQF
>TRBJ1-5|TRBV30
AWSAPSRLRQPQH
>TRBJ2-3|TRBV7-2
ASSLRTSGRDTQY
>TRBJ2-7|TRBV5-1
ASSPAGTGLDLY
>TRBJ1-4|TRBV7-9
ASSSGDRGEKLF
>TRBJ1-3|TRBV9
ASSVDVESSGNTIY
>TRBJ1-4|TRBV5-1
ASSSGTGDEKLF
>TRBJ2-7|TRBV19
ASSRRVNGHEQY
>TRBJ2-2|TRBV27
ASSSTGGELF
>TRBJ2-2|TRBV28
ASGGASGELF
>TRBJ1-5|TRBV7-2
ASSLTISSNQPQH
>TRBJ1-5|TRBV10-1
ASRSTYSGQGFTAQH
>TRBJ2-7|TRBV5-6
ASSLAQTYEQY
>TRBJ2-2|TRBV6-6
ASSRTGAGELF
>TRBJ2-1|TRBV7-3
ASSNRVGGNEQF
>TRBJ2-7|TRBV2
ASRAGKIFSYEQY
>TRBJ2-7|TRBV28
ASNLMSARGYEQY
>TRBJ1-3|TRBV4-2
ASSRWLSGNTIY
>TRBJ1-5|TRBV30
AWSSNLQWGNQPQH
>TRBJ2-7|TRBV7-9
ASSLGTGLQAYEQY
>TRBJ1-1|TRBV7-9
ASSLTMDYTEAF
>TRBJ1-5|TRBV6-7
ASYRGLGNQPQH
>TRBJ2-1|TRBV7-2
ASSFAGGEQF
>TRBJ2-5|TRBV5-1
ASSSSLGTRETQY
>TRBJ1-1|TRBV7-3
ASSLTATNTEAF
>TRBJ1-6|TRBV28
ASRVGTSYSPLH
>TRBJ1-1|TRBV5-1
ASSLAGSANTEAF
>TRBJ1-4|TRBV30
AWSEGATNEKLF
>TRBJ1-4|TRBV10-1
ASSDGPNEKLF
>TRBJ2-7|TRBV7-2
ASSAEMSSNEQY
>TRBJ2-2|TRBV29-1
SASQGTNTGELF
>TRBJ2-7|TRBV5-6
ASSLVGRGDAYEQY
>TRBJ2-1|TRBV15
ATSREGGYNEQF
>TRBJ1-1|TRBV27
ASSGSEGTEAF
>TRBJ2-7|TRBV15
ATSPFPRGERYEQY
>TRBJ2-1|TRBV5-1
ASSLERGGLDEQF
>TRBJ1-4|TRBV18
ASSPRTGGYEKLF
>TRBJ2-3|TRBV9
ASSPRAGRGTDTQY
>TRBJ1-2|TRBV18
ASSPTESYGYT
>TRBJ1-1|TRBV12-5
ASGLKGAAF